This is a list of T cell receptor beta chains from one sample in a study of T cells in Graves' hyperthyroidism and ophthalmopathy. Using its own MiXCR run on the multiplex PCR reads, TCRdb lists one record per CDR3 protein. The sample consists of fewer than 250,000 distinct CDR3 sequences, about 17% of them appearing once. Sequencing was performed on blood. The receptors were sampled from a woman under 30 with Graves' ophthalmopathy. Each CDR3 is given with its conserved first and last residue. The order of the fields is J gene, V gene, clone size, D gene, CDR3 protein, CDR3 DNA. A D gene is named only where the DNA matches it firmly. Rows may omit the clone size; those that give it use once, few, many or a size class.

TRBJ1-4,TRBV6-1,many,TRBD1,CASSRTGAVNEKLFF,TGTGCCAGCAGTAGAACAGGGGCGGTTAATGAAAAACTGTTTTTT
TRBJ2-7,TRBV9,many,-,CASSVESEASIGEQYF,TGTGCCAGCAGCGTGGAATCCGAGGCTAGCATCGGCGAGCAGTACTTC
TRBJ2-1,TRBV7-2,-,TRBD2,CASSLISLLAGDEQFF,TGTGCCAGCAGCTTAATCTCTTTACTAGCGGGCGATGAGCAGTTCTTC
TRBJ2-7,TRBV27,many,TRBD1,CASSRDRAYEQYF,TGTGCCAGCAGCCGGGACAGGGCCTACGAGCAGTACTTC
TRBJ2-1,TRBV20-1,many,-,CSARRGAAYNEQFF,TGCAGTGCTAGACGTGGGGCAGCCTACAATGAGCAGTTCTTC
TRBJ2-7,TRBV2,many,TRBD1,CASNYRGYEQYF,TGTGCCAGCAATTACAGGGGCTACGAGCAGTACTTC
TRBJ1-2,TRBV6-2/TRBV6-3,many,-,CASTDGWYGYTF,TGTGCCAGCACCGACGGATGGTATGGCTACACCTTC
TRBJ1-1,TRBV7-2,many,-,CASSLLGYEAFF,TGTGCCAGCAGCTTATTGGGATATGAAGCTTTCTTT
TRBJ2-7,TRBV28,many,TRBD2,CASSLTSGGEDEQYF,TGTGCCAGCAGCTTGACTAGCGGGGGGGAGGACGAGCAGTACTTC
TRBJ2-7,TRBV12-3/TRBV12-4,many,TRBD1,CASSPWDSSSYEQYF,TGTGCCAGCAGTCCTTGGGACAGTAGCTCCTACGAGCAGTACTTC
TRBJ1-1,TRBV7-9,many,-,CASSLAADHTEAFF,TGTGCCAGCAGCTTAGCGGCGGACCACACTGAAGCTTTCTTT
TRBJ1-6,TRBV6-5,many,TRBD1,CASSYHRGDRNSPLHF,TGTGCCAGCAGTTACCATCGGGGGGACAGGAATTCACCCCTCCACTTT
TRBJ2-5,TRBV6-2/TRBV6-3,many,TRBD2,CASSYPGTSRRPLPGETQYF,TGTGCCAGCAGTTACCCTGGGACTAGCAGACGTCCTCTTCCTGGGGAGACCCAGTACTTC
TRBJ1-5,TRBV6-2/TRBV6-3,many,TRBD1,CASSYDRGNQPQHF,TGTGCCAGCAGTTATGACAGGGGAAATCAGCCCCAGCATTTT
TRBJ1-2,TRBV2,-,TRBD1,CASLTGTGLTNYGYTF,TGTGCCAGCTTAACCGGGACAGGCCTGACCAACTATGGCTACACCTTC
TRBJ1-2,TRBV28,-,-,CASSLSGGVSYGYTF,TGTGCCAGCAGTTTATCGGGGGGGGTTAGCTATGGCTACACCTTC
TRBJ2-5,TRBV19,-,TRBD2,CASSITSAAAQYF,TGTGCCAGTAGTATCACTAGCGCCGCGGCCCAGTACTTC
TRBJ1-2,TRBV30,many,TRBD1,CAWGTGGRSYTF,TGTGCCTGGGGAACAGGGGGAAGGAGCTACACCTTC
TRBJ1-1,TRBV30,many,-,CAWSLTGENTEAFF,TGTGCCTGGAGCCTGACAGGAGAGAACACTGAAGCTTTCTTT
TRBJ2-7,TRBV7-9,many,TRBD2,CASSLSGSPHYEQYF,TGTGCCAGCAGCTTAAGCGGGAGCCCTCACTACGAGCAGTACTTC
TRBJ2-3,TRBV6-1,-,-,CASSQRDTQYF,TGTGCCAGCAGCCAGCGTGATACGCAGTATTTT
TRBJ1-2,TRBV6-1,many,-,CASSPYIYGYTF,TGTGCCAGCAGCCCTTATATCTATGGCTACACCTTC
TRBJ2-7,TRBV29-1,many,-,CSVEGAGGQSYEQYF,TGCAGCGTTGAAGGGGCTGGGGGACAATCCTACGAGCAGTACTTC
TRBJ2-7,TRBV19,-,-,CASSAGSLYEQYF,TGTGCCAGTAGCGCAGGGTCCCTCTACGAGCAGTACTTC
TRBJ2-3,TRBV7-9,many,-,CASSLSSGADTQYF,TGTGCCAGCAGCTTAAGTTCCGGGGCAGATACGCAGTATTTT
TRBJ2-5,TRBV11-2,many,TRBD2,CASSSGTSGGQETQYF,TGTGCCAGCAGCTCGGGGACTAGCGGGGGCCAAGAGACCCAGTACTTC
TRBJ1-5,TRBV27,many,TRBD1,CASSLVGGGTQPQHF,TGTGCCAGCAGTTTAGTTGGAGGGGGCACTCAGCCCCAGCATTTT
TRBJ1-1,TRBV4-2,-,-,CASSFDGSGPDTEAFF,TGTGCCAGCAGCTTTGATGGGTCAGGGCCCGACACTGAAGCTTTCTTT
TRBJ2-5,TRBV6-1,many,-,CASRYRDQETQYF,TGTGCCAGTAGGTACAGGGACCAAGAGACCCAGTACTTC
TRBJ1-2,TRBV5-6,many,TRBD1,CASSIDREAGYTF,TGTGCCAGCAGCATCGACAGGGAGGCTGGCTACACCTTC
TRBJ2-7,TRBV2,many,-,CASMNYYEQYF,TGTGCCAGCATGAACTACTACGAGCAGTACTTC
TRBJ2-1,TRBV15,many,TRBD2,CATSRSPSGGALTYNEQFF,TGTGCCACCAGCAGATCCCCTAGCGGGGGGGCCCTCACCTACAATGAGCAGTTCTTC
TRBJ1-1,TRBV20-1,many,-,CSAPDGRGLSGTEAFF,TGCAGTGCCCCCGACGGGAGGGGTTTGAGCGGCACTGAAGCTTTCTTT
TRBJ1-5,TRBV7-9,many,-,CASSLDGRQPQHF,TGTGCCAGCAGCTTAGACGGACGGCAGCCCCAGCATTTT
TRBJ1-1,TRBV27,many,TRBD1,CASRPGQMNTEAFF,TGTGCCAGCAGGCCGGGACAGATGAACACTGAAGCTTTCTTT
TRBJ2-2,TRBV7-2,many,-,CASSLALRSGELFF,TGTGCCAGCAGCTTAGCGTTAAGGTCCGGGGAGCTGTTTTTT
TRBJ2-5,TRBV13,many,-,CASSAWSLGETQYF,TGTGCCAGCAGCGCCTGGTCCTTAGGAGAGACCCAGTACTTC
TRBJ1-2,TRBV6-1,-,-,CASSEGDNYGYTF,TGTGCCAGCAGTGAAGGGGACAACTATGGCTACACCTTC
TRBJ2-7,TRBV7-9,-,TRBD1,CASSSKGQERYEQYF,TGTGCCAGCAGCTCCAAAGGACAGGAGCGCTACGAGCAGTACTTC
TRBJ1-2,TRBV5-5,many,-,CASSWTETIGGYTF,TGTGCCAGCAGCTGGACAGAAACTATAGGTGGCTACACCTTC
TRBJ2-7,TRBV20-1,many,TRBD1,CSARHRGRYEQYF,TGCAGTGCTCGCCACAGGGGGCGATACGAGCAGTACTTC
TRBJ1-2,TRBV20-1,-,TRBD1,CSASKGQGARGYTF,TGCAGTGCTAGTAAAGGACAGGGGGCGCGAGGCTACACCTTC
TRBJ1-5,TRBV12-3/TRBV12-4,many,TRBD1,CASSRDSDQPQHF,TGTGCCAGCAGTCGGGACAGCGATCAGCCCCAGCATTTT
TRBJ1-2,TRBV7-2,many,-,CASSLDASSGYGYTF,TGTGCCAGCAGCTTGGATGCATCATCGGGCTATGGCTACACCTTC
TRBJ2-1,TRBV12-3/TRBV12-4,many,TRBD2,CASSPRLAGYSYNEQFF,TGTGCCAGCAGTCCCCGACTAGCGGGGTACTCCTACAATGAGCAGTTCTTC
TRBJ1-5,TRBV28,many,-,CASSRREGSNQPQHF,TGTGCCAGCAGCAGACGAGAGGGTAGCAATCAGCCCCAGCATTTT
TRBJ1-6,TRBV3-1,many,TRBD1,CASSHDRDGTYNSPLHF,TGTGCCAGCAGCCACGACAGGGATGGGACCTATAATTCACCCCTCCACTTT
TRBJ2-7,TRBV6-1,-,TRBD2,CATARLAGRSHEQYF,TGTGCCACCGCCCGACTAGCGGGAAGGTCCCACGAGCAGTACTTC
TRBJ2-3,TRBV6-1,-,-,CASSLLGASLDTQYF,TGTGCCAGCAGCCTCCTAGGGGCTAGTTTGGATACGCAGTATTTT
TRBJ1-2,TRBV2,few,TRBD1,CAGGTGVGGYTF,TGTGCCGGAGGGACAGGGGTCGGGGGCTACACCTTC
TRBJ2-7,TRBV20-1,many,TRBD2,CSASGTSGRAHEQYF,TGCAGTGCCTCGGGGACTAGCGGGAGGGCCCACGAGCAGTACTTC
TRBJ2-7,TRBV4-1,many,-,CASSLRTDRLSYEQYF,TGCGCCAGCAGCCTACGGACCGACAGGCTCTCCTACGAGCAGTACTTC
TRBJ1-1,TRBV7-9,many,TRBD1,CASRAGGGPEAFF,TGTGCCAGCAGGGCTGGAGGGGGCCCTGAAGCTTTCTTT
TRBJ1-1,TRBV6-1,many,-,CASSKGRRAFF,TGTGCCAGCAGTAAAGGGAGGCGAGCTTTCTTT
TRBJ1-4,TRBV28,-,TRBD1,CASSFLTGELLTNEKLFF,TGTGCCAGCAGTTTCCTTACAGGGGAACTCCTAACTAATGAAAAACTGTTTTTT
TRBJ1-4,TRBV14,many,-,CASSQDGVWGTEKLFF,TGTGCCAGCAGCCAAGATGGGGTTTGGGGGACGGAAAAACTGTTTTTT
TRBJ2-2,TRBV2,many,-,CASAGPYTGELFF,TGTGCCAGCGCCGGACCCTACACCGGGGAGCTGTTTTTT
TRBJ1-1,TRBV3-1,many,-,CASSHIWDTEAFF,TGTGCCAGCAGCCATATATGGGATACTGAAGCTTTCTTT